The 15 T cell receptor beta chains below all came from one sample that was sequenced in a study of blood T cell repertoires in COVID-19. TCRdb's copy holds only in-frame clones and misses some; the assay was immunoSEQ multiplex PCR. Here the sample spans about 39,000 clones, about 82% being singletons. Sequencing was done on a sample of peripheral blood. The source is a man between 60 and 70 years old in a cohort sampled during active COVID-19.

J is TRBJ2-3 and V is TRBV7-8; the match to TRBD2 covers 11 bases. This CDR3 is 17 amino acids long. V gave up 4 bases and J gave up 4 bases; unmatched junction bases: 10. Germline loops: CDR1 SGHVS, CDR2 FQNEAQ. The CDR3 DNA sequence: TGTGCCAGCAGCTCCATCGGGGTAGCGGGAGGGGCAGATACGCAGTATTTT. Protein product: CASSSIGVAGGADTQYF.

The V and J genes are TRBV11-3 and TRBJ1-5; 7 nucleotides line up with TRBD1. V lost 6 bases and J lost 3; bases outside the gene matches: 5. CDR3 size: 14 residues. Per germline, CDR1 SGHNT and CDR2 YENEEA. The CDR3: CASSSTGPNQPQHF. The CDR3 region has the DNA TGTGCCAGCAGTTCGACAGGGCCCAATCAGCCCCAGCATTTT. The full variable domain, rest sourced from reference TRBV11-3 and TRBJ1-5, is EAGVVQSPRYKIIEKKQPVAFWCNPISGHNTLYWYLQNLGQGPELLIRYENEEAVDDSQLPKDRFSAERLKGVDSTLKIQPAELGDSAVYLCASSSTGPNQPQHFGDGTRLSIL.

This clone turned up a few times. This chain connects TRBV9 to TRBJ2-3; 8 nucleotides match TRBD2. Germline loops: CDR1 SGDLS, CDR2 YYNGEE. The length of the CDR3 is 16 residues. J was trimmed by 3 bases and V by 0 bases; bases with no gene match: 6. The CDR3, as DNA: TGTGCCAGCAGCGTAGATTGGGCTAGCGGGACAGATACGCAGTATTTT. Translating gives CASSVDWASGTDTQYF.

The gene calls are TRBV27 and TRBJ1-3; D perhaps matches TRBD1 (6 bases). CDR1 is MNHEY and CDR2 is SMNVEV in the germline V gene (reference sequence). There are 19 residues in the CDR3. The V and J ends lost 2 bases and 0 bases respectively, with 20 bases between them. The CDR3 loop is CASSLPRHQGTSSGNTIYF. In DNA form, the CDR3 reads TGTGCCAGCAGTTTACCGCGACACCAGGGGACCTCCTCTGGAAACACCATATATTTT.

This chain joins TRBV5-1 and TRBJ2-2, with D unresolved. CDR3 size: 14 residues. Germline assignment: CDR1 SGHRS and CDR2 YFSETQ. V was cut by 0 bases and J by 6 bases, with 9 bases left in between. The CDR3 reads CASSLDLVAGELFF. The CDR3, as DNA: TGCGCCAGCAGCTTGGATCTAGTGGCCGGGGAGCTGTTTTTT.

The chain recombines TRBV7-9 with TRBJ1-1; weak D call: TRBD1 (6 bases). The CDR3 is 13 amino acids. Germline CDR1 SEHNR, CDR2 FQNEAQ (reference sequence). The ends were cut back, 5 bases at V and 5 bases at J, with 12 bases in the middle. The CDR3 reads CASSPTGTTEAFF. The CDR3 nucleotides read TGTGCCAGCAGCCCAACCGGGACAACTGAAGCTTTCTTT.

V is TRBV11-2 and J is TRBJ2-1; maybe TRBD1 (6 bases). Looked up from germline, CDR1 is SGHAT and CDR2 is FQNNGV. Deletions cut 1 base from V and 3 bases from J, with 13 bases between. This CDR3 comprises 16 residues. DNA of the CDR3: TGTGCCAGCAGCTTAGTGTCAGGGGTGGTCTACAATGAGCAGTTCTTC. Translated, it gives CASSLVSGVVYNEQFF.

This clone was picked up a small number of times. The chain employs TRBV30 and TRBJ2-5; 7 nucleotides match TRBD1. V shed 2 bases and J 3 bases; nucleotides not matched to a gene: 6. Germline CDR1 is GTSNPN and CDR2 is SVGIG (reference sequence). The CDR3 spans 14 residues. The CDR3 is CAWSRTGVEETQYF. For the CDR3, the DNA is TGTGCCTGGAGTCGCACAGGGGTGGAAGAGACCCAGTACTTC.

The chain combines TRBV19 with TRBJ2-2; D possibly corresponds to TRBD2 (5 bases). Per the germline V gene, CDR1 is LNHDA and CDR2 is SQIVND (reference sequence). There are 16 residues in the CDR3. Deletions cut 7 bases from V and 1 base from J, with 16 bases between. CDR3 DNA: TGTGCCAGTACGGGGTATGCCACCGGGAACACCGGGGAGCTGTTTTTT. It encodes CASTGYATGNTGELFF.

The rearrangement joins TRBV5-6 to TRBJ1-2; D remains unclear. The V gene lost 3 bases and the J gene lost 8 bases, with 11 bases spanning the gap. The CDR3 is made up of 12 amino acids. CDR1 is SGHDT, CDR2 YYEEEE, per germline. For the CDR3, the DNA is TGTGCCAGCAGCTCGGGCCTAGCCGGCTACACCTTC. Its protein is CASSSGLAGYTF.

The genes are TRBV29-1 and TRBJ2-2; 11 nucleotides line up with TRBD1. The CDR3 covers 16 residues. Germline values: CDR1 SQVTM, CDR2 ANQGSEA. Trimming cost V 7 bases and J 5 bases; bases outside gene matches: 12. This CDR3 reads CSAARGGQGVTGELFF. The CDR3 region has the DNA TGCAGCGCAGCGCGGGGGGGACAGGGGGTGACCGGGGAGCTGTTTTTT.

The rearrangement links TRBV27 to TRBJ2-2; D may be TRBD1 (6 bases). Trimming removed 6 bases at V and 1 base at J, with 21 bases between. This CDR3 comprises 18 residues. Germline loops: CDR1 MNHEY, CDR2 SMNVEV (reference sequence). CDR3 nucleotides: TGTGCCAGCAGGTTAACCTGGTTGGCGACAGGGAACACCGGGGAGCTGTTTTTT. This encodes CASRLTWLATGNTGELFF.

This rearrangement joins TRBV4-1 to TRBJ1-4, with 9 bases fitting TRBD1. The CDR3 length is 16 residues. The V segment lost 3 bases and the J segment 0 bases; nucleotides outside the gene matches: 2. The V gene's germline CDR1 is MGHRA and CDR2 YSYEKL. The CDR3 loop reads CASSQGQGATNEKLFF. The CDR3 nucleotides read TGCGCCAGCAGCCAGGGACAGGGTGCAACTAATGAAAAACTGTTTTTT.

The chain is built from TRBV27 and TRBJ2-2; D perhaps matches TRBD2 (5 bases). The CDR3 covers 16 residues. Trimming cost V 5 bases and J 5 bases, with 18 bases left between them. The germline V gene has CDR1 MNHEY and CDR2 SMNVEV (reference sequence). Here the CDR3 reads CASSPPRHRTTGELFF. The CDR3 nucleotides are TGTGCCAGCAGTCCGCCAAGGCACCGGACTACCGGGGAGCTGTTTTTT.

The rearrangement joins TRBV5-4 to TRBJ2-1; the match to TRBD2 covers 12 bases. This CDR3 has 16 amino acids. From germline, CDR1 is SGHNT and CDR2 YYREEE (reference sequence). V gave up 4 bases and J gave up 5 bases; unmatched junction bases: 7. The CDR3 DNA is TGTGCCAGCAGCCCTAGCCGGACTAGCGGGGACAATGAGCAGTTCTTC. It encodes CASSPSRTSGDNEQFF.